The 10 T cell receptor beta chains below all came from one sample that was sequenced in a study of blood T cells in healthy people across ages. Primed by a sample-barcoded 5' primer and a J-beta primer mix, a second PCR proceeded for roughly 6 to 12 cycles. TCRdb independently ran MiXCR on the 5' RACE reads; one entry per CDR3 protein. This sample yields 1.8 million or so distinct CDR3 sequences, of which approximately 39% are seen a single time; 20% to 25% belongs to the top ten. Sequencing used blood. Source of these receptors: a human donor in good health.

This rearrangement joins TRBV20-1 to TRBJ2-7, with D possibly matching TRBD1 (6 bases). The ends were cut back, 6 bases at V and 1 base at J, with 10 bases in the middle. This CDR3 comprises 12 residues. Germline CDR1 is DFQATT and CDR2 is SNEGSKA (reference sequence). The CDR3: CSARQVSYEQYF. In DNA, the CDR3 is TGCAGTGCAAGACAGGTATCCTACGAGCAGTACTTC.

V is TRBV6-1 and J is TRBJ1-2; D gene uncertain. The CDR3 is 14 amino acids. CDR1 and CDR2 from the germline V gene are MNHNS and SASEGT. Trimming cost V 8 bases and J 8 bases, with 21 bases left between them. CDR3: CASCWAQESKGYTF. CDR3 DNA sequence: TGTGCCAGCTGCTGGGCCCAGGAGTCCAAGGGCTACACCTTC.

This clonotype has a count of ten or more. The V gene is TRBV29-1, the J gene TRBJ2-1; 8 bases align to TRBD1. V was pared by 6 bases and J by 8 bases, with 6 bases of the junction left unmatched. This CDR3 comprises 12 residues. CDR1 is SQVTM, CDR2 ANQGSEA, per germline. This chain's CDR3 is CSVQGAWDEQFF. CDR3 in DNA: TGCAGCGTGCAGGGGGCTTGGGATGAGCAGTTCTTC.

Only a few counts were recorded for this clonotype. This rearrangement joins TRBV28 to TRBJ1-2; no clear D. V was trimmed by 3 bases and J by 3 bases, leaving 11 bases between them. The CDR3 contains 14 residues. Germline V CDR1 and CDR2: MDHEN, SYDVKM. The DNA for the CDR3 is TGTGCCAGCAGTTTGCATCCCCAATACTATGGCTACACCTTC. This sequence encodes CASSLHPQYYGYTF.

The CDR3 here is CASSLEPSEAFF. CDR3 nucleotide sequence: TGTGCCAGCAGCTTAGAACCGAGCGAAGCTTTCTTT. V is TRBV11-2 and J is TRBJ1-1; D ambiguous. The CDR3 extends over 12 amino acids. Germline values: CDR1 SGHAT, CDR2 FQNNGV. The V and J ends lost 0 bases and 8 bases respectively, with 7 bases between them.

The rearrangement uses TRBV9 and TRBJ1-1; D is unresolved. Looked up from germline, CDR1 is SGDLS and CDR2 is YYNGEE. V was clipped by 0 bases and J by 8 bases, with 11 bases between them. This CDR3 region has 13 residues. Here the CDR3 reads CASSVGGKAEAFF. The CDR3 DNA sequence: TGTGCCAGCAGCGTAGGAGGGAAGGCGGAAGCTTTCTTT.

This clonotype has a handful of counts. The CDR3 region has the DNA TGCAGTGCTAGATTACGGGACAGGGTATACGAGCAGTACTTC. It codes for CSARLRDRVYEQYF. This chain connects TRBV20-1 to TRBJ2-7; TRBD1 aligns across 9 bases. The CDR3 totals 14 residues. Looked up from germline, CDR1 is DFQATT and CDR2 is SNEGSKA (reference sequence). V lost 2 bases to trimming and J lost 4 bases; unmatched junction nucleotides: 6.

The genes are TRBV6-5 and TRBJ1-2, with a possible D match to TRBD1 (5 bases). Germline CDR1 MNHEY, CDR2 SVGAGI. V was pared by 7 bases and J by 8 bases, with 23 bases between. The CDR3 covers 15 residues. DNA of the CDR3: TGTGCCAGCACCTCGACCAGGGCGGCCACAAGAGGCTACACCTTC. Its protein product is CASTSTRAATRGYTF.

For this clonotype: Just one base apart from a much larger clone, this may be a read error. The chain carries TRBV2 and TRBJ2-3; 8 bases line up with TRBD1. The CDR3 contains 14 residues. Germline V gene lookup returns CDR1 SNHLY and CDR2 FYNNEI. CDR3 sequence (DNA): TGTGCCTGCAGCCGGACAGGGAGCACAGATACGCAGTATTTT. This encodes CACSRTGSTDTQYF.

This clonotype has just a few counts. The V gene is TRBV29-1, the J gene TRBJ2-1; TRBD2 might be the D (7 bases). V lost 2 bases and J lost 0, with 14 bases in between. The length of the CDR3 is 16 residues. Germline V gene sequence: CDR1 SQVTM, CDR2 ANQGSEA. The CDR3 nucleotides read TGCAGCGTTGAATCGGGGGGCCTAAGCTCCTACAATGAGCAGTTCTTC. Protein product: CSVESGGLSSYNEQFF.